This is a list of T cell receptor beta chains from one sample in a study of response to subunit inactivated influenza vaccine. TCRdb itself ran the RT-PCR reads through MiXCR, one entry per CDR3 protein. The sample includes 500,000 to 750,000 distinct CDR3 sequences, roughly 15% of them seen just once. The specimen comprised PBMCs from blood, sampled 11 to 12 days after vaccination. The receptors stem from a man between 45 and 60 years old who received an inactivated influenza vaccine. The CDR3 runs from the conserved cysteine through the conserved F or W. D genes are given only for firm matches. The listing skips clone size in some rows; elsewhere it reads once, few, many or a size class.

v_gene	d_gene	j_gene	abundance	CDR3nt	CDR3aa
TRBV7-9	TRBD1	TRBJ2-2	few	TGTGCCAGCAGCTTCAGGGGGCCAGACACCGGGGAGCTGTTTTTT	CASSFRGPDTGELFF
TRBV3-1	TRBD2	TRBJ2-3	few	TGTGCCAGCAGCCGAGGGACTAGCGGGGGGGCGACGGGTACGCAGTATTTT	CASSRGTSGGATGTQYF
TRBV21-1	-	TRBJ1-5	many	TGTGCCAGCAGCAAAGGTCAGCCCCAGCATTTT	CASSKGQPQHF
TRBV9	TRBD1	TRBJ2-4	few	TGTGCCAGCAGCCCGACACAGGGGGCCAAAAACATTCAGTACTTC	CASSPTQGAKNIQYF
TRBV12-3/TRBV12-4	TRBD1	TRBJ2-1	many	TGTGCCAGCACCCCGGACAGGGGGTTTTACAATGAGCAGTTCTTC	CASTPDRGFYNEQFF
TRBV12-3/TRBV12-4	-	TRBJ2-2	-	TGTGCCAGCAGCCCAACGGGACCGATAACCGGGGAGCTGTTTTTT	CASSPTGPITGELFF
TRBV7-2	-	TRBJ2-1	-	TGTGCCAGCAGCTCAATGACTTCGAGAGTTAATGAGCAGTTCTTC	CASSSMTSRVNEQFF
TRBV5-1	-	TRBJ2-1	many	TGCGCCAGCAGCTGGAGGGACGGGATGAGCTCCTACAATGAGCAGTTCTTC	CASSWRDGMSSYNEQFF
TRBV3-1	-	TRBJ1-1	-	TGTGCCAGCAGCCACGAAATAGGGGATGACACTGAAGCTTTCTTT	CASSHEIGDDTEAFF
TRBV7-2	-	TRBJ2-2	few	TGTGCCAGCAGCCCCCTCTGGTCGAACACCGGGGAGCTGTTTTTT	CASSPLWSNTGELFF